Below are 15 T cell receptor beta chains sequenced from a single sample in a study of blood T cell repertoires in COVID-19. This table comes from immunoSEQ multiplex PCR, and its TCRdb copy is limited to in-frame clones, with some not included. The sample lists under 450,000 clones; roughly four fifths were seen once. The sequenced sample consisted of peripheral blood. The receptors stem from a human donor with acute or convalescent COVID-19. The donor label of this sample is uncertain.

For the CDR3, the DNA is TGTGCCAGCGGACTAGCGGGGGGCGACAATGAGCAGTTCTTC. As protein: CASGLAGGDNEQFF. The chain carries TRBV3-1 (or the pseudogene TRBV3-2) and TRBJ2-1, with TRBD2 identical over 14 bases. J lost 5 bases, V lost 8 bases, and 2 bases had no gene match. Germline CDR1 LGHDT, CDR2 YNNKEL (reference sequence). The CDR3 contains 14 residues.

CDR3 region: CASSPRGTGGLDTQYF. Written as DNA, the CDR3 is TGCGCCAGCAGCCCCCGGGGGACAGGGGGTTTAGATACGCAGTATTTT. V is TRBV4-1 and J is TRBJ2-3, with 11 bases identical to TRBD1. The germline gives CDR1 MGHRA, CDR2 YSYEKL. J gave up 5 bases and V 4 bases, and 8 bases lay outside the gene matches. The CDR3 consists of 16 residues.

J is TRBJ1-2 and V is TRBV3-1 (or the pseudogene TRBV3-2), with no clear D. CDR1 LGHDT and CDR2 YNNKEL come from the germline V gene (reference sequence). Trimming took 0 bases from V and 4 from J, leaving 21 bases between them. CDR3 length: 18 residues. The CDR3 bases are TGTGCCAGCAGCCAAGAAGGCAGCGGCTTCCCCTGGGTCTATGGCTACACCTTC. Its protein is CASSQEGSGFPWVYGYTF.

The V gene is TRBV4-1, the J gene TRBJ1-4; TRBD1 matches 10 bases. The germline gives CDR1 MGHRA, CDR2 YSYEKL. V lost 3 bases and J lost 8; bases outside the gene matches: 6. The CDR3 contains 15 residues. CDR3 nucleotide sequence: TGCGCCAGCAGCCAGAGGACAGGGGGTGGGGAAAAACTGTTTTTT. Protein: CASSQRTGGGEKLFF.

J is TRBJ2-3 and V is TRBV3-1 (or the pseudogene TRBV3-2); possibly TRBD2 for D (5 bases). CDR3 size: 16 residues. The germline CDR1 and CDR2 sequences are LGHDT and YNNKEL (reference sequence). Deletions cut 6 bases from V and 4 bases from J, with 20 bases between. Here the CDR3 DNA reads TGTGCCAGCAGACCCGGCGAGGGCATACGTCCAGATACGCAGTATTTT. It is translated as CASRPGEGIRPDTQYF.

The chain couples TRBV6-1 to TRBJ1-6; D perhaps matches TRBD1 (6 bases). CDR1 and CDR2 (germline): MNHNS, SASEGT. Trimming took 3 bases from V and 7 from J, leaving 10 bases between them. CDR3 length: 14 residues. CDR3 sequence (DNA): TGTGCCAGCAGTGACCGGGACAAGAATTCACCCCTCCACTTT. It is translated as CASSDRDKNSPLHF.

The chain employs TRBV2 and TRBJ1-1; weak D call: TRBD1 (6 bases). Trimming shortened V by 6 bases and J by 6 bases, and 17 bases separated the two germline ends. The V gene's germline CDR1 is SNHLY and CDR2 FYNNEI. This CDR3 region has 14 residues. This chain's CDR3 is CASSRTAPVPEAFF. The CDR3 nucleotides read TGTGCCAGCAGCCGGACAGCCCCCGTCCCTGAAGCTTTCTTT.

A single count supports this clone. The V and J genes are TRBV18 and TRBJ1-4; a possible D gene is TRBD1 (5 bases). The CDR3 consists of 17 residues. Germline CDR1 reads KGHSH; CDR2 reads LQKENI. V was pared by 6 bases and J by 10 bases, with 27 bases between. The CDR3 reads CASSSVEVGRAVGKLFF. In DNA, the CDR3 is TGTGCCAGCTCTTCCGTCGAGGTTGGCAGGGCTGTGGGAAAACTGTTTTTT.

The chain joins TRBV24-1 to TRBJ1-5; the D gene is possibly TRBD1 (5 bases). The CDR3 length is 14 residues. Germline CDR1 and CDR2: KGHDR and SFDVKD. V lost 9 bases, J lost 7 bases, and 18 bases lay in between. The CDR3 nucleotides are TGTGCCACCGGGGGGAGAGACGGAATGCAGCCCCAGCATTTT. It is translated as CATGGRDGMQPQHF.

The J gene is TRBJ1-1, the V gene TRBV11-2; D is undetermined. Trimming removed 6 bases at V and 0 bases at J, with 8 bases between. Germline CDR1 reads SGHAT; CDR2 reads FQNNGV. The CDR3 sequence is 13 residues long. In nucleotides, the CDR3 is TGTGCCAGCAGGGCCACAATGAACACTGAAGCTTTCTTT. Encoded protein: CASRATMNTEAFF.

V usage is TRBV6-2 or TRBV6-3 and J usage is TRBJ2-1; 7 bases line up with TRBD2. CDR1 MNHEY and CDR2 SVGEGT come from the germline V gene. Unmatched junction bases numbered 5, after V lost 2 bases and J lost 4 bases. The CDR3 has 15 amino acids. The CDR3 region has the DNA TGTGCCAGCAGTTACGGCCGGGGGGAATACAATGAGCAGTTCTTC. It is translated as CASSYGRGEYNEQFF.

The chain combines TRBV11-2 with TRBJ2-2, with TRBD2 identical over 8 bases. CDR1 SGHAT and CDR2 FQNNGV come from the germline V gene. The V gene end was trimmed by 0 bases and the J gene end by 4 bases; junction bases not matched to a gene: 4. The CDR3 runs to 16 residues. CDR3 loop: CASSLETSAITGELFF. The CDR3 DNA follows: TGTGCCAGCAGCTTAGAGACTAGCGCGATCACCGGGGAGCTGTTTTTT.

This clone was detected only once. The chain employs TRBV4-1 and TRBJ1-1; no clear D gene. The germline V gene has CDR1 MGHRA and CDR2 YSYEKL. The CDR3 extends over 13 amino acids. V lost 3 bases, J lost 1 base, and 6 bases lay in between. CDR3 coding DNA: TGCGCCAGCAGCCACCGGGGGAACACTGAAGCTTTCTTT. It codes for CASSHRGNTEAFF.

The rearrangement joins TRBV5-1 to TRBJ1-2; no clear D gene. V shed 0 bases and J shed 4 bases, with 10 bases lying between them. The CDR3 runs to 14 residues. In germline, CDR1 is SGHRS, CDR2 YFSETQ. The CDR3 DNA reads TGCGCCAGCAGCTTGGAGTACGGCGGCTATGGCTACACCTTC. This sequence encodes CASSLEYGGYGYTF.

The genes are TRBV18 and TRBJ1-6; unclear D gene. With 6 bases removed from V and 5 bases from J, the gap between germline ends came to 14 bases. Germline CDR1 and CDR2: KGHSH and LQKENI. This CDR3 is built from 15 residues. CDR3 protein: CASSAVGVNNSPLHF. CDR3 nucleotides: TGTGCCAGCTCGGCTGTCGGGGTCAATAATTCACCCCTCCACTTT.